Sequencing of this T cell receptor beta chain was carried out in a study of blood T cell repertoires in COVID-19 (dated by TCRdb to the early 2020s). With regard to the full study: Samples from collaborators originated in the United States, Italy and Spain and spanned both the acute and convalescent phases of COVID-19. The prospective study material was composed of cDNA or gDNA derived from T cells, B-cell-depleted T cells, or PBMCs. The dataset comprised deeply sampled blood TCRbeta repertoires from subjects exposed to, actively infected with, or recovered from COVID-19. The repertoires were made available in a free public database intended to serve as a resource for research on the immune response to SARS-CoV-2. Samples were obtained from the ongoing ImmuneRACE study (first 160 participants) and from about 1,300 subjects provided by 6 global collaborators. A de-identified subject ID, COVID-19 status, age in years and sex were almost always included in the sample metadata. Where available, HLA class I and class II types were taken from metadata supplied by the sample provider and were not determined by assay-based typing. Overall results and qualifications from the work: The quantity of clinical and demographic metadata differed by source and by participant and was supplied without curation.

Collaborating institutions collected whole blood in K2EDTA tubes following their own protocols. Collaborator samples were shipped for TCRbeta analysis as frozen whole blood, isolated PBMCs, or DNA extracted from either sample type. The immunoSEQ Assay, a bias-controlled multiplex PCR, was used to amplify TCRbeta CDR3 regions from genomic DNA. Per the authors' processing: The number of nucleated cells in each sample was estimated by amplification of reference gene primers within the assay. To quantify the absolute abundance of each unique TCRbeta CDR3 rearrangement, sequence reads were collapsed and filtered. For each sample, productive Simpson clonality was calculated as the square root of Simpson's diversity index across productive rearrangements. TCRdb holds this immuneACCESS table with in-frame rearrangements only. Some clones are missing; in checked studies, unresolved V genes explain under half, and the rest has no known cause. That table furnishes V, J and clone size, whereas the DNA furnished D and trimming. The sample data list just over 200,000 clones, and 80% to 90% of these were observed just once. The ten biggest clones cover approximately 6.1% of the sample.

The germline V gene yields MDHEN for CDR1 and SYDVKM for CDR2. V ends up 5 bases short and J 2 bases short, with an unmatched junction base count of 4. The CDR3 covers 14 residues, taking in both the cysteine and the phenylalanine. Only CDR3 DNA remains: 42 bases, in frame from the first base. Regarding this clone: The antigen it recognizes is unknown. Within one base of it there is no much larger clone, and no base qualities were kept.

Recombination connected TRBV28 to TRBJ2-5; TRBD2 agrees with 8 junctional bases. This sequence originates from a man older than 75 with acute or convalescent COVID-19. Sequenced: peripheral blood. The CDR3 in this case is CASSTGGRQETQYF. The DNA sequence reads TGTGCCAGCAGTACGGGGGGGAGGCAAGAGACCCAGTACTTC.